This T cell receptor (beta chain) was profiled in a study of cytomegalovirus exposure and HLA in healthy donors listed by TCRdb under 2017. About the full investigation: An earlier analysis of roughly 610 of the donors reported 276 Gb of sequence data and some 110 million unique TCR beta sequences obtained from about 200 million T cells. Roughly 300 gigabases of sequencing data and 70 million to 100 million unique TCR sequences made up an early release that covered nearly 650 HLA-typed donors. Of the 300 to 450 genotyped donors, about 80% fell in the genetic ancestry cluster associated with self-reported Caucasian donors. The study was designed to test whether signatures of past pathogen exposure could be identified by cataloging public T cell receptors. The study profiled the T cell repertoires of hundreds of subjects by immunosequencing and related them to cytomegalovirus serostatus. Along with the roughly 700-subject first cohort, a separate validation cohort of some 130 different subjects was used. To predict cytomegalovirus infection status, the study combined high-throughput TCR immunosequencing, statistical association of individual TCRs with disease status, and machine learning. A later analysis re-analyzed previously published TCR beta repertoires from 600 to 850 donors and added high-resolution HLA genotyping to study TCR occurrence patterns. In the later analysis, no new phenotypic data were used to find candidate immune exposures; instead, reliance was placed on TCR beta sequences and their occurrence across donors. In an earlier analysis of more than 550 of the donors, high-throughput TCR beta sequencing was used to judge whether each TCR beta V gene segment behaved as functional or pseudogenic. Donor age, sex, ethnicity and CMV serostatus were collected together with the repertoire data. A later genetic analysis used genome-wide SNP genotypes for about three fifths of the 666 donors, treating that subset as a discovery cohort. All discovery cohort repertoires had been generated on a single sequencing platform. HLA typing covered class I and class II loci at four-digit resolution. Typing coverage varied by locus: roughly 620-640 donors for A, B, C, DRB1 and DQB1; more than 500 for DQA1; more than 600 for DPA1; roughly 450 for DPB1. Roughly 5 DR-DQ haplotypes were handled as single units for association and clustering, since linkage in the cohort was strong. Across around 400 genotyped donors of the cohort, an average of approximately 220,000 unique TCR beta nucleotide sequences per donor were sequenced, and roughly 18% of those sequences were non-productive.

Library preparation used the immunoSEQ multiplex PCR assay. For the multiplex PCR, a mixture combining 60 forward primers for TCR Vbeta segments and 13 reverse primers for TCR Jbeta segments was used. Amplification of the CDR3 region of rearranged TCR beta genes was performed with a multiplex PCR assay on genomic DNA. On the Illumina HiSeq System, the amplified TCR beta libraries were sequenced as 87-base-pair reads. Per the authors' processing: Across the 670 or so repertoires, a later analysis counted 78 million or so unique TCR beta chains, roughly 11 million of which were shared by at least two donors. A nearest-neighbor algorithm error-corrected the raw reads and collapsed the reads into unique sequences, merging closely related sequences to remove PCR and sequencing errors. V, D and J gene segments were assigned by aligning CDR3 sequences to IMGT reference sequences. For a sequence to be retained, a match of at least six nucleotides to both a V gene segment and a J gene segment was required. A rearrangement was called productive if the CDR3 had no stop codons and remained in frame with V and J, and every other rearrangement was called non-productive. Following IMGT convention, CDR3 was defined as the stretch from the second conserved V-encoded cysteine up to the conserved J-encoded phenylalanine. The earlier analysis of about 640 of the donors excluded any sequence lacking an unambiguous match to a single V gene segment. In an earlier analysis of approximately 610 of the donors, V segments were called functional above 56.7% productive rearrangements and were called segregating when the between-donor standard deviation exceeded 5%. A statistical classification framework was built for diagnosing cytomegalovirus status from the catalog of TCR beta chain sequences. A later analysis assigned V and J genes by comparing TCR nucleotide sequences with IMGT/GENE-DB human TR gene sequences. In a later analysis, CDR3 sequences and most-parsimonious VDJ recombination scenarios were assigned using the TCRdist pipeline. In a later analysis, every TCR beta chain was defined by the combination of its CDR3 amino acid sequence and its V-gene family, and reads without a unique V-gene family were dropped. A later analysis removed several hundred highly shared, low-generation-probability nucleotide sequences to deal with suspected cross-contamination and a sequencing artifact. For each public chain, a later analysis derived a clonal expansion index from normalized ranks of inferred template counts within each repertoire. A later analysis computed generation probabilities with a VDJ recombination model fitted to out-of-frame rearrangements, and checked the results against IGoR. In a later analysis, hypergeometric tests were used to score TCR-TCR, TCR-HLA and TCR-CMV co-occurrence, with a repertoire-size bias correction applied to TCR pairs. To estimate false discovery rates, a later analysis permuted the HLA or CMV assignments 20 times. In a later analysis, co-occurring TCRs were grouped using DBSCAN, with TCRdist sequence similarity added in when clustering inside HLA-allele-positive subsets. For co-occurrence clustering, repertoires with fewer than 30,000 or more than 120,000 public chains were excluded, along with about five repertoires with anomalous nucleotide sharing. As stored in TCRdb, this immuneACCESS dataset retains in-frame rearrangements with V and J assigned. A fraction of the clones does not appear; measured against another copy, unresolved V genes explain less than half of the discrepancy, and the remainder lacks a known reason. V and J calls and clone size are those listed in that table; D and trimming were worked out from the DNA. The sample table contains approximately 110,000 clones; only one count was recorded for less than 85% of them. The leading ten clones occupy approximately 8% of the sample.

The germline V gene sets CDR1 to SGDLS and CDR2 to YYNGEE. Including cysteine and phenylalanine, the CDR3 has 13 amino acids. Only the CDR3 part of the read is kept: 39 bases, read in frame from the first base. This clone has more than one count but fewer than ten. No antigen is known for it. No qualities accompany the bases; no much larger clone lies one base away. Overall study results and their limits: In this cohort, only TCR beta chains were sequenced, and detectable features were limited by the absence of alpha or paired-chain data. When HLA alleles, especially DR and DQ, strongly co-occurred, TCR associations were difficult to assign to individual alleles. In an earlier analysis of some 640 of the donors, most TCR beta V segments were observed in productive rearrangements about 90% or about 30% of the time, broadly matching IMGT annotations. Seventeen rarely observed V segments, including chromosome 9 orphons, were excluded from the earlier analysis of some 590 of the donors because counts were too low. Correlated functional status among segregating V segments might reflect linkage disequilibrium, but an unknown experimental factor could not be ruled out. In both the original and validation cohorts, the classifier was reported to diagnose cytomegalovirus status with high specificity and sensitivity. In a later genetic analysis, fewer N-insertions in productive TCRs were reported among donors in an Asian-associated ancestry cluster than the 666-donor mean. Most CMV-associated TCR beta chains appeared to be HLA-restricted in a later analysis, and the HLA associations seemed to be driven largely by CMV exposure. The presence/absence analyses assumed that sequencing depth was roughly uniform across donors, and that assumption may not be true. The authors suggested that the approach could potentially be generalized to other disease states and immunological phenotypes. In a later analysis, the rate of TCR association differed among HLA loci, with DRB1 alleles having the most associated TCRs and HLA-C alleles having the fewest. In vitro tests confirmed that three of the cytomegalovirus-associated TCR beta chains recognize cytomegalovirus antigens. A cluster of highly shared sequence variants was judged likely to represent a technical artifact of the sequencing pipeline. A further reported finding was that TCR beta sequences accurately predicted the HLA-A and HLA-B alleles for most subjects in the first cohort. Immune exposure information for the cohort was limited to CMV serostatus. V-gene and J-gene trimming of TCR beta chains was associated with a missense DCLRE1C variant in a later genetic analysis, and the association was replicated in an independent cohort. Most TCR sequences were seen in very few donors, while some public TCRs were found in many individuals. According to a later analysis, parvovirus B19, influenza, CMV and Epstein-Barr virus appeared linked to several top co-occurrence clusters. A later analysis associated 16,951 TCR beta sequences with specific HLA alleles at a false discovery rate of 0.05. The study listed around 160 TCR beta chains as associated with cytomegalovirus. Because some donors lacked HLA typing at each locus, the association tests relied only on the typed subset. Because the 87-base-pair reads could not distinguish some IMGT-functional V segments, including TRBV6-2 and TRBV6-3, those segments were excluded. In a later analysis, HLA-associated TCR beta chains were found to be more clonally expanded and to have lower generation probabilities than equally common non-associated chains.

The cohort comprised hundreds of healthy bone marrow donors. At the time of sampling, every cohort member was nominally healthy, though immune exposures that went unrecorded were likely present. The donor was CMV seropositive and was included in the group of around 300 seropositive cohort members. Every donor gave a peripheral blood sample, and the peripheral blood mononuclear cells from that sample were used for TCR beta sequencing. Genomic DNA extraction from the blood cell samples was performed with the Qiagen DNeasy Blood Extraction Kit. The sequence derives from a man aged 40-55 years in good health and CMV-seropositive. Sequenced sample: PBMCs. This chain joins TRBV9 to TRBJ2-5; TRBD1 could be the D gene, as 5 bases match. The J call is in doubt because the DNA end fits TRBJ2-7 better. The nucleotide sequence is TGTGCCAGCAGCATTCAGGGATCCTACGAGCAGTACTTC. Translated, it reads CASSIQGSYEQYF.